The subject of this entry is one T cell receptor beta chain. No antigen is known for it. CDR1 SEHNR and CDR2 FQNEAQ come from the germline V gene (reference sequence). Trimming left V 0 bases short and J 11 bases short, with 20 bases between. The CDR3 sequence is 16 residues long. Alongside blood RNA obtained from unsorted whole blood, germline DNA was also extracted. The source of the sample is a study of tumor-infiltrating lymphocytes in primary liver carcinoma. The study's findings and limits: Since sampling was bulk and unsorted, CD4+ and CD8+ repertoires were not compared. Top-250-clone fractions were significantly higher in tumors than in blood (p = 0.039).

A primer matching the constant region was used to make TCR beta cDNA from approximately 500 ng of total RNA. The TCR beta library was amplified through three nested multiplex PCR rounds in a modified ARM-PCR procedure. Both of the initial two PCR rounds ran for 10 cycles and employed TRBV1-TRBV30 forward primers alongside a C-beta reverse primer. TCRdb independently ran MiXCR on the multiplex PCR reads; one entry per CDR3 protein. The repertoire holds some 180,000 distinct CDR3 sequences, with over 45% as singletons. This chain uses TRBV7-9 with TRBJ1-5; D possibly corresponds to TRBD1 (6 bases). The sequenced material came from peripheral blood. The sequence was obtained from a man in his forties or fifties with primary liver carcinoma and hepatitis B virus infection. CDR3 amino acids: CASSLALGGFNQSQHF. As DNA, the CDR3 is TGTGCCAGCAGCTTAGCTCTGGGGGGCTTCAATCAATCCCAGCATTTT. Filled out from reference TRBV7-9 and TRBJ1-5, the complete variable domain reads DTGVSQNPRHKITKRGQNVTFRCDPISEHNRLYWYRQTLGQGPEFLTYFQNEAQLEKSRLLSDRFSAERPKGSFSTLEIQRTEQGDSAMYLCASSLALGGFNQSQHFGDGTRLSIL.